This passage covers 10 T cell receptor beta chains from one sample sequenced in a study of blood T cell repertoires in COVID-19. Libraries were prepared by immunoSEQ multiplex PCR; TCRdb keeps only in-frame clonotypes and omits some of them. The table records over 150,000 clones, about 80% of them present only once. The sample taken for sequencing was PBMCs or T cells enriched from blood (not recorded which). The source is a woman in her sixties who had recovered from COVID-19.

The chain recombines TRBV5-6 with TRBJ1-1; no firm D call. The CDR3 has 12 residues. V gave up 6 bases and J gave up 4 bases, with 10 bases separating them. CDR1 SGHDT and CDR2 YYEEEE come from the germline V gene. The CDR3 DNA is TGTGCCAGCAACACTCAGGTCACTGAAGCTTTCTTT. This translates into CASNTQVTEAFF.

Only one count was recorded for this clone. DNA of the CDR3: TGTGCCAGCAGTGATTGGGGGCACATGGGCACTGAAGCTTTCTTT. Protein product: CASSDWGHMGTEAFF. The J gene is TRBJ1-1, the V gene TRBV6-1, with D possibly matching TRBD1 (6 bases). Trimming shortened V by 3 bases and J by 4 bases, and 15 bases separated the two germline ends. CDR1 and CDR2 from the germline V gene are MNHNS and SASEGT. The CDR3 loop spans 15 amino acids.

V usage is TRBV6-4 and J usage is TRBJ1-5; D gene ambiguous. This CDR3 is built from 13 residues. CDR1 is MRHNA and CDR2 is SNTAGT in the germline V gene. With 5 bases removed from V and 9 bases from J, the gap between germline ends came to 14 bases. Here the CDR3 DNA reads TGTGCCAGCAGTAGGGAGGGAGGATTGCCCCAGCATTTT. It yields the protein CASSREGGLPQHF.

The J gene is TRBJ2-7, the V gene TRBV13; TRBD2 matches at 7 bases. CDR1 is PRHDT and CDR2 is FYEKMQ in the germline V gene (reference sequence). V lost 5 bases and J lost 1; bases outside the gene matches: 5. This CDR3 region has 14 residues. The CDR3 loop reads CASSQAGSSYEQYF. The CDR3 DNA reads TGTGCCAGCAGCCAAGCGGGGTCATCCTACGAGCAGTACTTC. The variable domain in full, with the rest retrieved from reference TRBV13 and TRBJ2-7, is AAGVIQSPRHLIKEKRETATLKCYPIPRHDTVYWYQQGPGQDPQFLISFYEKMQSDKGSIPDRFSAQQFSDYHSELNMSSLELGDSALYFCASSQAGSSYEQYFGPGTRLTVT.

This chain uses TRBV4-1 with TRBJ1-2, with TRBD1 matching over 12 bases. Germline CDR1 and CDR2: MGHRA and YSYEKL. V was pared by 0 bases and J by 7 bases, with 6 bases of the junction left unmatched. The CDR3 runs to 16 residues. The chain's CDR3 is CASSQDRWDRGLGYTF. For the CDR3, the DNA is TGCGCCAGCAGCCAAGATCGATGGGACAGGGGGCTTGGCTACACCTTC.

This clone has more than one count but fewer than ten. This chain uses TRBV6-1 with TRBJ1-2; D gene uncertain. Looked up from germline, CDR1 is MNHNS and CDR2 is SASEGT. The length of the CDR3 is 13 residues. V lost 2 bases to trimming and J lost 4 bases, with 8 bases between them. The CDR3 region has the DNA TGTGCCAGCAGTGAATTAAATTTCTATGGCTACACCTTC. It specifies CASSELNFYGYTF.

This clone was seen a handful of times. V gene TRBV25-1 combines with J gene TRBJ2-3; TRBD1 matches at 8 bases. The ends lost 5 bases at V and 3 bases at J; junction bases unmatched: 7. Per the germline V gene, CDR1 is MGHDK and CDR2 is SYGVNS. This CDR3 is 15 amino acids long. The CDR3 is CASSSRQGRTDTQYF. CDR3 DNA sequence: TGTGCCAGCAGTAGTCGACAGGGGAGGACAGATACGCAGTATTTT.

This rearrangement joins TRBV7-3 to TRBJ1-5, with no clear D. Trimming took off 2 bases at V and 2 bases at J, with 4 bases between the two ends. Germline V lookup: CDR1 SGHTA, CDR2 FQGTGA. CDR3 length: 13 amino acids. The CDR3 DNA sequence: TGTGCCAGCAGCTTACCTTGCAATCAGCCCCAGCATTTT. This encodes CASSLPCNQPQHF.

V usage is TRBV7-8 and J usage is TRBJ2-1; D perhaps matches TRBD1 (5 bases). With 5 bases removed from V and 8 bases from J, the gap between germline ends came to 13 bases. The CDR3 spans 13 residues. Germline-derived CDR1 and CDR2 are SGHVS and FQNEAQ. CDR3 nucleotide sequence: TGTGCCAGCAGCCGCGTTGGGGCTTATGAGCAGTTCTTC. As protein: CASSRVGAYEQFF.

The chain carries TRBV7-9 and TRBJ1-1; no firm D call. Germline CDR1 is SEHNR and CDR2 is FQNEAQ (reference sequence). V was cut by 3 bases and J by 0 bases, with 8 bases left in between. The CDR3 extends over 14 amino acids. CDR3 DNA sequence: TGTGCCAGCAGCTTGGCCCGCATGAACACTGAAGCTTTCTTT. The encoded protein is CASSLARMNTEAFF. Looking up the rest from reference TRBV7-9 and TRBJ1-1 gives the full variable domain: DTGVSQNPRHKITKRGQNVTFRCDPISEHNRLYWYRQTLGQGPEFLTYFQNEAQLEKSRLLSDRFSAERPKGSFSTLEIQRTEQGDSAMYLCASSLARMNTEAFFGQGTRLTVV.